This TCR beta chain was sequenced in a study of blood T cell repertoires in COVID-19. Whole-study context: There were acute and convalescent COVID-19 samples, and they came from the United States, Italy and Spain.

Germline-derived CDR1 and CDR2 are LGHDT and YNNKEL (reference sequence). The junction had 19 bases not matched to a gene; V was cut back by 5 bases and J by 0 bases. This CDR3 is 20 amino acids long. As originally analysed: Estimation of nucleated cell counts was performed using reference gene primer amplification. Here immunoSEQ multiplex PCR was the method, and the copy in TCRdb shows in-frame clones only, minus some. That table gives V, J and clone size, and the DNA gave D and trimming. The data contain approximately 47,000 clones, 86% of them seen just once; the ten biggest clones take up roughly 2.1%.

The chain employs TRBV3-1 (or the pseudogene TRBV3-2) and TRBJ1-2; 9 bases fit TRBD1. The sample was peripheral blood. The origin of this receptor is an older woman with acute or convalescent COVID-19. Here the CDR3 DNA reads TGTGCCAGCAGCTCCAAAGAAACGTCCTCCGGGACAGGGCCTAACTATGGCTACACCTTC. This translates into CASSSKETSSGTGPNYGYTF.